These 7 T cell receptor beta chains were all obtained from the same sample, sequenced in a study of regulatory T cells in long-lasting Graves disease (dated by TCRdb to about 2021). Reading the label with the study, this specimen's time point is: persistent/refractory GD, antithyroid drugs over 5 years with positive TRAb. For both TCR sequencing and RNA sequencing, RNA was extracted from PBMCs using TRIzol. Library preparation employed multiplex PCR. TCRdb lists the instrument as Illumina HiSeq 4000. CDR3 regions were amplified by Arm-PCR with iRepertoire HTBI primers to construct TCR beta libraries. TCRdb trimmed the raw reads at Q25, called clones with MiXCR and kept productive beta chains. Entries that share a CDR3 protein sequence are merged under the most common genes and DNA. Within this sample are a few hundred thousand distinct CDR3 sequences, with roughly 22% of them counted one time only. The ten top clones hold 13% of the sample.

The sample in question was peripheral blood mononuclear cells (PBMCs), obtained when the disease was refractory, from a patient treated with antithyroid drugs. The source is a female donor with Graves disease.

About this clonotype: A single base separates this from a much larger clone, so it may be a read error. The chain uses TRBV5-1 and TRBJ1-2, with a weak D call TRBD1 (5 bases). The V gene's germline CDR1 is SGHRS and CDR2 YFSETQ. The CDR3 runs 14 residues. CDR3 sequence reads: CASRRTLTNYGYTF. As DNA, the CDR3 is TGTGCCAGCAGGCGGACACTTACTAACTATGGCTACACCTTC. Combining the CDR3 with reference TRBV5-1 and TRBJ1-2 gives the whole variable domain KAGVTQTPRYLIKTRGQQVTLSCSPISGHRSVSWYQQTPGQGLQFLFEYFSETQRNKGNFPGRFSGRQFSNSRSEMNVSTLELGDSALYLCASRRTLTNYGYTFGSGTRLTVV.

This clonotype was observed many times. V is TRBV29-1 and J is TRBJ2-5; possibly TRBD1 for D (5 bases). Germline V gene data show CDR1 as SQVTM and CDR2 as ANQGSEA. This CDR3 is built from 12 residues. Between the trimmed V and J ends, which lost 5 bases and 4 bases, there was a span of 11 bases. CDR3 amino acids: CSVHQGGETQYF. As DNA, the CDR3 is TGCAGCGTTCACCAGGGTGGAGAGACCCAGTACTTC.

V is TRBV28 and J is TRBJ1-1; 7 bases map to TRBD1. The CDR3 contains 14 residues. Germline V lookup: CDR1 MDHEN, CDR2 SYDVKM. The V gene end was trimmed by 5 bases and the J gene end by 4 bases; junction bases not matched to a gene: 7. CDR3 region: CASSPQGVSTEAFF. The CDR3 bases are TGTGCCAGCAGTCCCCAGGGGGTTTCCACTGAAGCTTTCTTT.

V is TRBV6-1 and J is TRBJ1-3; D call uncertain. The V end was cut by 6 bases, the J end by 0 bases, with 9 bases between. The V gene's germline CDR1 is MNHNS and CDR2 SASEGT. The CDR3 contains 14 residues. The CDR3 is CASRNEFSGNTIYF. The CDR3 DNA reads TGTGCCAGCAGGAACGAATTCTCTGGAAACACCATATATTTT.

This clonotype came up many times. The CDR3 DNA sequence: TGTGCCAGCAGAGCGGGACTAGCGCCCAAAAACATTCAGTACTTC. Translating gives CASRAGLAPKNIQYF. The chain uses TRBV2 and TRBJ2-4; 10 bases line up with TRBD2. V shed 6 bases, J shed 2 bases, and the junction held 4 bases outside the gene matches. CDR1 is SNHLY, CDR2 FYNNEI, per germline. The CDR3 consists of 15 residues.

As to this clonotype: The CDR3 does not end in the conserved phenylalanine or tryptophan, so this is likely a read error. This chain uses TRBV28 with TRBJ1-2, with 10 bases identical to TRBD1. Germline CDR1 MDHEN, CDR2 SYDVKM. The CDR3 is made up of 13 amino acids. V shed 5 bases and J 7 bases; nucleotides not matched to a gene: 4. CDR3 coding DNA: TGTGCCAGCAGTCCCGGACAGGGGGGTGGCTACACCTCC. Translated, it gives CASSPGQGGGYTS.

This clonotype came up a few times. The chain links TRBV7-2 to TRBJ1-4; D not certain. This CDR3 is built from 16 residues. CDR1 SGHTA and CDR2 FQGNSA come from the germline V gene. V lost 0 bases and J lost 2, with 10 bases in between. This CDR3 reads CASSLAGMATNEKLFF. The CDR3, as DNA: TGTGCCAGCAGCTTAGCGGGGATGGCCACTAATGAAAAACTGTTTTTT.